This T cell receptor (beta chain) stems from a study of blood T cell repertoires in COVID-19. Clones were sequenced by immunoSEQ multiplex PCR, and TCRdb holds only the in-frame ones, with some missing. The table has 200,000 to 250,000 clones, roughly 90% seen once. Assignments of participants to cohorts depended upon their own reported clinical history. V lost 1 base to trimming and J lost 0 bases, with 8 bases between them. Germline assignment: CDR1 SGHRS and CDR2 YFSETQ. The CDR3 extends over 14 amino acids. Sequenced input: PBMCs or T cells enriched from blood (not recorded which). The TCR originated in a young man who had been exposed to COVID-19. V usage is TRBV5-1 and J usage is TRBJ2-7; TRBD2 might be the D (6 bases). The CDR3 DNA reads TGCGCCAGCAGCTTGATCGGGAGCTCCTACGAGCAGTACTTC. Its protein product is CASSLIGSSYEQYF.